These 16 T cell receptor beta chains came from one sample sequenced in a study of T cell responses to AZD1222 COVID-19 vaccine. Assay used: immunoSEQ multiplex PCR; TCRdb lists only in-frame clones, some missing. The data hold more than 110,000 clones, with around 92% observed a single time. Sequenced material: peripheral blood, taken 28 days after the second AZD1222 dose. All receptors come from an adult who received the AZD1222 COVID-19 vaccine.

DNA of the CDR3: TGTGCCAGCAGCCAAGGGCTACCGGGACTAGCGGCCTACGAGCAGTACTTC. This translates into CASSQGLPGLAAYEQYF. This chain uses TRBV4-2 with TRBJ2-7; TRBD2 agrees at 11 bases. The germline CDR1 and CDR2 sequences are LGHNA and YNFKEQ. This CDR3 is 17 amino acids long. Trimming removed 1 base from V and 2 bases from J; junction bases left unmatched: 7.

The chain employs TRBV7-9 and TRBJ2-1; weak D call: TRBD1 (5 bases). The CDR3 runs to 13 residues. Germline V gene sequence: CDR1 SEHNR, CDR2 FQNEAQ (reference sequence). Trimming removed 3 bases at V and 6 bases at J, with 9 bases between. The CDR3 nucleotides are TGTGCCAGCAGCTTGAGACAGCTCAATGAGCAGTTCTTC. It translates to CASSLRQLNEQFF.

The chain has TRBV7-2 and TRBJ1-3; no firm D call. From germline, CDR1 is SGHTA and CDR2 FQGNSA. V was clipped by 5 bases and J by 0 bases, with 14 bases between them. This CDR3 is built from 16 residues. CDR3 nucleotide sequence: TGTGCCAGCAGCCTGAGCGGACCGCACTCTGGAAACACCATATATTTT. Translating it yields CASSLSGPHSGNTIYF.

V usage is TRBV7-8 and J usage is TRBJ1-4; D unresolved. This CDR3 is 13 amino acids long. Trimming stripped 7 bases from V and 2 bases from J, with 8 bases between. Germline-derived CDR1 and CDR2 are SGHVS and FQNEAQ. The CDR3 protein is CASMSSTNEKLFF. The CDR3 nucleotides are TGTGCCAGCATGTCCAGCACTAATGAAAAACTGTTTTTT.

The CDR3 nucleotides are TGTGCCAGCAGTTTAGACAGGGGATACACCATATATTTT. Translated: CASSLDRGYTIYF. The J gene is TRBJ1-3, the V gene TRBV12-3 or TRBV12-4, with 7 bases fitting TRBD1. J gave up 8 bases and V 1 base, and 2 bases lay outside the gene matches. There are 13 residues in the CDR3.

This chain connects TRBV3-1 (or the pseudogene TRBV3-2) to TRBJ2-1, with TRBD2 identical over 8 bases. CDR3 length: 15 amino acids. Germline lookup yields CDR1 LGHDT and CDR2 YNNKEL (reference sequence). V shed 3 bases and J 10 bases; nucleotides not matched to a gene: 11. In DNA form, the CDR3 reads TGTGCCAGCAGCCACGGGCGGACTAGCTCGGGAGAGCAGTTCTTC. Amino acids: CASSHGRTSSGEQFF.

The V gene is TRBV5-6, the J gene TRBJ1-3, with no clear D. This CDR3 region has 14 residues. Germline V lookup: CDR1 SGHDT, CDR2 YYEEEE. Trimming removed 2 bases at V and 4 bases at J, with 10 bases between. The CDR3 DNA reads TGTGCCAGCAGCTTATCGGGAGGGGGAAACACCATATATTTT. This encodes CASSLSGGGNTIYF. The full variable domain, with the rest looked up from reference TRBV5-6 and TRBJ1-3, is DAGVTQSPTHLIKTRGQQVTLRCSPKSGHDTVSWYQQALGQGPQFIFQYYEEEERQRGNFPDRFSGHQFPNYSSELNVNALLLGDSALYLCASSLSGGGNTIYFGEGSWLTVV.

The CDR3 DNA follows: TGTGCCAGCAGTGACTTGACAGCCTCCGGCTACACCTTC. Encoded protein: CASSDLTASGYTF. This rearrangement joins TRBV25-1 to TRBJ1-2; D might be TRBD1 (5 bases). Trimming left V 3 bases short and J 8 bases short, with 13 bases between. Germline CDR1 reads MGHDK; CDR2 reads SYGVNS. The length of the CDR3 is 13 residues.

The chain uses TRBV14 and TRBJ1-2, with D unclear. CDR3 length equals 13 residues. V lost 4 bases and J 7 bases, leaving 13 bases between the germline ends. Germline V gene data show CDR1 as SGHDN and CDR2 as FVKESK. The CDR3 reads CASSLPLEVGYTF. CDR3 DNA: TGTGCCAGCAGCCTCCCCCTGGAGGTTGGCTACACCTTC.

The genes are TRBV19 and TRBJ2-2; D is unclear. The ends were cut back, 3 bases at V and 4 bases at J, with 6 bases in the middle. The CDR3 spans 13 residues. Germline V gene data show CDR1 as LNHDA and CDR2 as SQIVND (reference sequence). This CDR3 reads CASSIFGTGELFF. CDR3 bases: TGTGCCAGTAGTATCTTCGGCACCGGGGAGCTGTTTTTT.

This chain links TRBV3-1 (or the pseudogene TRBV3-2) with TRBJ1-2, with D perhaps matching TRBD1 (6 bases). The length of the CDR3 is 13 residues. V lost 3 bases and J 7 bases, leaving 12 bases between the germline ends. The germline gives CDR1 LGHDT, CDR2 YNNKEL (reference sequence). As DNA, the CDR3 is TGTGCCAGCAGCCACCGGACAGTTCTTGGCTACACCTTC. Residues: CASSHRTVLGYTF.

CDR3 coding DNA: TGTGCCAGCAGTCAGGGAGGGCAGGGTCCGATCTACGAGCAGTACTTC. It is translated as CASSQGGQGPIYEQYF. This rearrangement joins TRBV2 to TRBJ2-7; 7 bases are a match to TRBD2. Germline trimming cut 5 bases from V and 3 bases from J; bases unmatched to any gene: 13. Germline V gene sequence: CDR1 SNHLY, CDR2 FYNNEI. The CDR3 spans 16 residues.

The gene calls are TRBV28 and TRBJ1-2; D perhaps matches TRBD1 (6 bases). The ends were cut back, 5 bases at V and 8 bases at J, with 21 bases in the middle. The CDR3 is made up of 15 amino acids. Germline CDR1 is MDHEN and CDR2 is SYDVKM. The CDR3 nucleotides read TGTGCCAGCAGTCTTTTTCTTAGGACAGACGGCGGCTACACCTTC. Translation gives CASSLFLRTDGGYTF.

The gene calls are TRBV15 and TRBJ2-7, with TRBD2 matching 11 bases. The V and J ends lost 5 bases and 6 bases, in that order; junction bases with no gene match: 6. This CDR3 contains 14 residues. The germline V gene encodes CDR1 LNHNV and CDR2 YYDKDF (reference sequence). The CDR3 DNA reads TGTGCCACCAGCGGAACTAGCGGGAGAAGCGAGCAGTACTTC. It encodes CATSGTSGRSEQYF.

The genes are TRBV10-3 and TRBJ2-2; 9 bases agree with TRBD1. The J segment lost 4 bases and the V segment lost 6 bases, leaving 9 bases of the junction unmatched. The CDR3 covers 16 residues. Per the germline V gene, CDR1 is ENHRY and CDR2 is SYGVKD. This CDR3 is CAIRPGQGVGTGELFF. CDR3 coding DNA: TGTGCCATCAGGCCGGGACAGGGTGTTGGCACCGGGGAGCTGTTTTTT.

This clone came up once. The DNA of the CDR3 is TGTGCCAGCGGGCCCGGGACAGGTTATGGCTACACCTTC. Amino acids: CASGPGTGYGYTF. The V gene is TRBV25-1, the J gene TRBJ1-2; 8 nucleotides match TRBD1. V lost 8 bases and J lost 5; bases outside the gene matches: 7. Germline V lookup: CDR1 MGHDK, CDR2 SYGVNS. The CDR3 is 13 residues long.